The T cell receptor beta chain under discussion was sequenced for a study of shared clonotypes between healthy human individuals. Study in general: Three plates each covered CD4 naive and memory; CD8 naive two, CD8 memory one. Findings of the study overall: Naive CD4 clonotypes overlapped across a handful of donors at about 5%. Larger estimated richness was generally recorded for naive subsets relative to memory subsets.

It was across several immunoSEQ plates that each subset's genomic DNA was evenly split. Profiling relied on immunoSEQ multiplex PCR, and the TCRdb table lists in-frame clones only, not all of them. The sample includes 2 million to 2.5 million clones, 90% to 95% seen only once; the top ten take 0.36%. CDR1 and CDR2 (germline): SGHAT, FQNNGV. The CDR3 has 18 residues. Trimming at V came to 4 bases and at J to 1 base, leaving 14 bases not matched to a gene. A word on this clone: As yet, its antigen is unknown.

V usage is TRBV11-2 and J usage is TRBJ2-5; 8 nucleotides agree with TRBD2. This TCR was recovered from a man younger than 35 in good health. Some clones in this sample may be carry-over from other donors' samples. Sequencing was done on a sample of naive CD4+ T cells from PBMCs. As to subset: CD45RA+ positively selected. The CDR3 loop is CASSSGGRGGNFQETQYF. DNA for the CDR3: TGTGCCAGCAGCTCGGGAGGGAGGGGAGGGAATTTCCAAGAGACCCAGTACTTC.